These T cell receptor beta chains were read from a single sample in a study of cytomegalovirus exposure and HLA in healthy donors. Sequencing used immunoSEQ multiplex PCR; TCRdb keeps in-frame clones, though not all of them. The data show some 180,000 clones, 77% seen once. The material sequenced was PBMCs. These receptors all come from an older woman in good health and CMV-seropositive. Each CDR3 is given with its conserved first and last residue. Fields, in order: clone size, J gene, V gene, D gene, CDR3 protein, CDR3 DNA. The D gene is left open where the match is weak. A row's size may be missing; if present it is once, few, many or a size class.

NA | TRBJ2-7 | TRBV10-3 | TRBD2 | CAISESGTSGNYEQYF | TGTGCCATCAGTGAGTCAGGGACTAGCGGGAACTACGAGCAGTACTTC
NA | TRBJ1-1 | TRBV13 | NA | CASSLGQNTEAFF | TGTGCCAGCAGCTTGGGACAAAACACTGAAGCTTTCTTT
NA | TRBJ1-5 | TRBV28 | TRBD1 | CASHPPGTGGFQPQHF | TGTGCCAGCCACCCCCCCGGGACAGGGGGATTCCAGCCCCAGCATTTT
NA | TRBJ2-5 | TRBV10-3 | TRBD2 | CAISGLAEETQYF | TGTGCCATCTCGGGACTAGCGGAAGAGACCCAGTACTTC
NA | TRBJ2-2 | TRBV11-3 | NA | CASSFPNTGELFF | TGTGCCAGCAGCTTTCCAAACACCGGGGAGCTGTTTTTT
few | TRBJ2-1 | TRBV7-9 | NA | CASSLEFRSGFF | TGTGCCAGCAGCTTAGAATTCCGGAGCGGGTTCTTC
NA | TRBJ2-3 | TRBV2 | TRBD2 | CASSLRTSGRAGDTQYF | TGTGCCAGCAGCCTTCGGACTAGCGGGAGGGCCGGGGATACGCAGTATTTT
NA | TRBJ2-7 | TRBV6-5 | TRBD2 | CASSYSGTMGYEQYF | TGTGCCAGCAGTTACTCGGGGACTATGGGCTACGAGCAGTACTTC
NA | TRBJ2-1 | TRBV7-2 | TRBD2 | CASSPSGGTGEQFF | TGTGCCAGCAGTCCAAGCGGGGGGACGGGTGAGCAGTTCTTC
many | TRBJ2-5 | TRBV6-5 | TRBD1 | CASSPVSGTGITQYF | TGTGCCAGCAGTCCCGTGTCCGGGACAGGGATAACCCAGTACTTC
NA | TRBJ2-5 | TRBV18 | NA | CASSPTRETQYF | TGTGCCAGCTCCCCGACTAGAGAGACCCAGTACTTC
NA | TRBJ2-4 | TRBV5-4 | TRBD1 | CASSLGTGAKNSQYF | TGTGCCAGCAGCTTGGGCACAGGGGCCAAAAACAGTCAGTACTTC
NA | TRBJ2-7 | TRBV29-1 | TRBD2 | CSVSDRQGLAIYEQYF | TGCAGCGTGAGTGACCGACAGGGACTAGCGATCTACGAGCAGTACTTC
NA | TRBJ2-2 | TRBV5-1 | TRBD2 | CASSWSGVSGELFF | TGCGCCAGCAGCTGGAGCGGGGTCAGCGGGGAGCTGTTTTTT
NA | TRBJ1-1 | TRBV11-3 | NA | CASSLGRNTEAFF | TGTGCCAGCAGCTTAGGGAGGAACACTGAAGCTTTCTTT
NA | TRBJ2-1 | TRBV27 | NA | CASSFEPQSPEQFF | TGTGCCAGCAGTTTTGAACCACAGTCGCCCGAGCAGTTCTTC
NA | TRBJ1-5 | TRBV28 | NA | CASSVQGYSNQPQHF | TGTGCCAGCAGCGTACAGGGTTATAGCAATCAGCCCCAGCATTTT
NA | TRBJ1-1 | TRBV30 | NA | CAWNPTGNTEAFF | TGTGCCTGGAATCCTACAGGGAACACTGAAGCTTTCTTT
NA | TRBJ2-1 | TRBV10-3 | NA | CAISDWGTGSGNEQFF | TGTGCCATCAGTGACTGGGGGACCGGGAGTGGAAATGAGCAGTTCTTC
NA | TRBJ1-1 | TRBV7-2 | NA | CASTNSPGNTEAFF | TGTGCCAGCACCAATAGTCCGGGGAACACTGAAGCTTTCTTT
NA | TRBJ2-7 | TRBV15 | TRBD2 | CATSRGRGLAGGNYEQYF | TGTGCCACCAGCAGAGGAAGGGGACTAGCGGGAGGAAACTACGAGCAGTACTTC
NA | TRBJ2-7 | TRBV5-6 | TRBD1 | CASSWGQGVDEQYF | TGTGCCAGCAGCTGGGGCCAGGGGGTAGACGAGCAGTACTTC
NA | TRBJ2-2 | TRBV7-3 | NA | CASSLTPQGRGYTGELFF | TGTGCCAGCAGCTTAACCCCCCAGGGGCGGGGGTACACCGGGGAGCTGTTTTTT
NA | TRBJ2-7 | TRBV5-4 | TRBD1 | CASSAKRGLTYEQYF | TGTGCCAGCAGTGCCAAGAGGGGGCTCACCTACGAGCAGTACTTC
few | TRBJ1-2 | TRBV7-2 | NA | CASIAWAGNYGYTF | TGTGCCAGCATCGCGTGGGCAGGGAACTATGGCTACACCTTC
NA | TRBJ2-7 | TRBV5-1 | TRBD1 | CASSLSPTGNEQYF | TGCGCCAGCAGCTTGAGCCCGACAGGGAACGAGCAGTACTTC
NA | TRBJ2-5 | TRBV27 | NA | CASSHGGSRPYQETQYF | TGTGCCAGCAGCCACGGGGGTAGCAGGCCGTACCAAGAGACCCAGTACTTC
NA | TRBJ2-7 | TRBV6-1 | TRBD2 | CASRTSGNDEQYF | TGTGCCAGCAGGACTAGCGGGAACGACGAGCAGTACTTC
once | TRBJ1-2 | TRBV7-3 | NA | CASSLGPDIGSGYTF | TGTGCCAGCAGCTTAGGTCCCGACATAGGATCTGGCTACACCTTC
few | TRBJ1-1 | TRBV11-2 | NA | CASSSGLPTEAFF | TGTGCCAGCAGCTCTGGACTGCCCACTGAAGCTTTCTTT
NA | TRBJ2-7 | TRBV2 | TRBD1 | CASTGQGSYEQYF | TGTGCCAGCACGGGACAGGGGTCATACGAGCAGTACTTC
NA | TRBJ1-6 | TRBV2 | TRBD1 | CASSEGTGDFSPLHF | TGTGCCAGCAGTGAGGGGACAGGGGATTTTTCACCCCTCCACTTT
NA | TRBJ2-5 | TRBV10-3 | TRBD1 | CAISDRGETQYF | TGTGCCATCAGCGACAGGGGAGAGACCCAGTACTTC
NA | TRBJ1-3 | TRBV27 | NA | CATRDKSSGNTIYF | TGTGCCACCCGGGACAAGAGCTCTGGAAACACCATATATTTT
once | TRBJ2-6 | TRBV7-9 | NA | CASSFRGRSGANGLTF | TGTGCCAGCAGCTTCCGAGGGAGGTCTGGGGCCAACGGCCTGACTTTC
NA | TRBJ2-7 | TRBV15 | NA | CATSRVGDFYEQYF | TGTGCCACCAGCAGAGTCGGGGATTTCTACGAGCAGTACTTC
NA | TRBJ1-4 | TRBV28 | TRBD1 | CASSLFGQGRNEKLFF | TGTGCCAGCAGTTTATTCGGACAGGGGCGAAATGAAAAACTGTTTTTT
once | TRBJ1-5 | TRBV7-8 | TRBD1 | CASSPKRITGGGNQPQHF | TGTGCCAGCAGCCCTAAGAGGATTACAGGGGGCGGCAATCAGCCCCAGCATTTT
NA | TRBJ1-2 | TRBV20-1 | NA | CSAVQAYGYTF | TGCAGTGCTGTCCAAGCCTATGGCTACACCTTC
NA | TRBJ2-7 | TRBV27 | TRBD1 | CASSFPGTGIYEQYF | TGTGCCAGCAGTTTCCCCGGGACAGGGATCTACGAGCAGTACTTC
NA | TRBJ2-5 | TRBV18 | NA | CASSPRQGLETQYF | TGTGCCAGCTCACCTCGGCAGGGCCTGGAGACCCAGTACTTC
NA | TRBJ2-3 | TRBV29-1 | TRBD1 | CSVEGFRDRGTDTQYF | TGCAGCGTTGAAGGCTTCCGGGACAGGGGCACAGATACGCAGTATTTT
NA | TRBJ2-2 | TRBV29-1 | TRBD1 | CSVVSRGSAGELFF | TGCAGCGTTGTTAGCAGGGGGTCGGCCGGGGAGCTGTTTTTT